A single sample gave rise to the 9 T cell receptor beta chains below, sequenced in a study of technical replicates of blood from several donors. The method was immunoSEQ multiplex PCR; TCRdb's version includes in-frame clones alone and lacks a portion of them. Of about 64,000 clones listed, approximately 86% were seen once; the top ten hold approximately 5%. The sequenced sample consisted of PBMCs. The receptor source for this set is a human donor in good health. Some clones in this sample may be carry-over from other donors' samples.

Only one count was recorded for this clone. The rearrangement uses TRBV28 and TRBJ1-2, with TRBD1 matching 9 bases. The CDR3 has 15 amino acids. Trimming took 7 bases from V and 7 from J; bases not matched to a gene: 13. The germline V gene has CDR1 MDHEN and CDR2 SYDVKM. The CDR3 reads CASTQGGTGSRGYTF. Here the CDR3 DNA reads TGTGCCAGCACCCAAGGCGGGACAGGGTCTCGTGGCTACACCTTC.

The rearrangement uses TRBV6-5 and TRBJ2-7, with 8 bases identical to TRBD1. With 8 bases clipped from V and 6 bases from J, the junction kept 3 bases outside the gene matches. The CDR3 runs 11 residues. Germline V gene sequence: CDR1 MNHEY, CDR2 SVGAGI. The CDR3 reads CASGQGREQYF. The CDR3 DNA follows: TGTGCCAGCGGACAGGGCCGCGAGCAGTACTTC.

In its sample, this clone was seen once. The gene calls are TRBV2 and TRBJ2-1, with a tentative D call TRBD1 (5 bases). V was trimmed by 2 bases and J by 0 bases, leaving 11 bases between them. The CDR3 has 16 residues. Germline CDR1 SNHLY, CDR2 FYNNEI. The CDR3 reads CASSESGRVSYNEQFF. CDR3 nucleotides: TGTGCCAGCAGTGAATCGGGCAGGGTCTCCTACAATGAGCAGTTCTTC.

This chain links TRBV18 with TRBJ1-5, with 9 bases identical to TRBD1. V dropped 2 bases and J dropped 5; count of bases not matched to a gene: 7. This CDR3 comprises 16 residues. Germline CDR1 and CDR2: KGHSH and LQKENI. The CDR3 spells CASSPETGGAYQPQHF. For the CDR3, the DNA is TGTGCCAGCTCACCAGAAACAGGGGGCGCGTATCAGCCCCAGCATTTT.

The rearrangement joins TRBV19 to TRBJ1-6; D might be TRBD1 (5 bases). V gave up 1 base and J gave up 9 bases, with 13 bases separating them. Germline V gene sequence: CDR1 LNHDA, CDR2 SQIVND (reference sequence). The CDR3 has 15 amino acids. The CDR3 nucleotides are TGTGCCAGTAGTATAGTGGGGGAGGGAAGTTCACCCCTCCACTTT. It translates to CASSIVGEGSSPLHF.

The gene calls are TRBV25-1 and TRBJ2-1, with a tentative D call TRBD2 (7 bases). This CDR3 spans 16 amino acids. Trimming removed 0 bases from V and 8 bases from J, with 17 bases in between. In germline, CDR1 is MGHDK, CDR2 SYGVNS. The CDR3 DNA sequence: TGTGCCAGCAGTGAATATAGGGGGAGGGTTGACCATGAGCAGTTCTTC. Encoded protein: CASSEYRGRVDHEQFF.

The chain couples TRBV7-2 to TRBJ2-1, with 7 bases that match TRBD2. J gave up 6 bases and V 1 base, and 6 bases lay outside the gene matches. The germline CDR1 and CDR2 sequences are SGHTA and FQGNSA. CDR3 length: 15 amino acids. CDR3 amino acids: CASSLGLADTNEQFF. CDR3 bases: TGTGCCAGCAGCTTAGGTCTAGCGGACACCAATGAGCAGTTCTTC.

The chain joins TRBV7-2 to TRBJ1-2; the match to TRBD1 covers 8 bases. The CDR3 loop spans 14 amino acids. Losses at the gene ends were 4 bases for V and 4 bases for J; bases not matched to a gene: 5. The germline CDR1 and CDR2 sequences are SGHTA and FQGNSA. The CDR3 here is CASSSDREGYGYTF. DNA of the CDR3: TGTGCCAGCAGCTCGGACAGGGAGGGCTATGGCTACACCTTC.

This chain uses TRBV11-2 with TRBJ2-2; the D gene is possibly TRBD2 (5 bases). Germline-derived CDR1 and CDR2 are SGHAT and FQNNGV. Deletions cut 0 bases from V and 5 bases from J, with 22 bases between. The length of the CDR3 is 19 residues. The DNA of the CDR3 is TGTGCCAGCAGCTTAGATCCTCGGCGGGCGGGCGGAGGTACCGGGGAGCTGTTTTTT. This encodes CASSLDPRRAGGGTGELFF.